This T cell receptor (beta chain) was recorded in a study of blood T cell repertoires in COVID-19. Whole-study context: Sites in the United States, Italy and Spain provided acute and convalescent COVID-19 samples. Sources were T cells, B-cell-depleted T cells, or PBMCs; the material itself was cDNA or gDNA.

Original analysis: Reference gene primer amplification gave nucleated cell count estimates. Some clones are missing from TCRdb's copy, which holds only in-frame ones; the method was immunoSEQ multiplex PCR. V and J calls plus clone size are reproduced from that table; the DNA served to infer D and trimming. The sample carries a few hundred thousand clones, 65% to 90% recorded once. The participants were between about 18 and 90 years old and came from 20 to 30 US areas. The CDR3 is 17 amino acids. Germline trimming cut 4 bases from V and 4 bases from J; bases unmatched to any gene: 12. Germline lookup yields CDR1 SGHRS and CDR2 YFSETQ.

Sequencing was done on a sample of PBMCs or T cells enriched from blood (not recorded which). This chain connects TRBV5-1 to TRBJ2-1, with TRBD2 identical over 9 bases. This receptor was identified in a woman in her 40s with acute COVID-19. The DNA of the CDR3 is TGCGCCAGCAGCCCTCTCCGTTCTAGCGGGAATTACAATGAGCAGTTCTTC. It specifies CASSPLRSSGNYNEQFF.